A single sample gave rise to the 31 T cell receptor beta chains below, sequenced in a study of blood T cell repertoires in COVID-19. The method was immunoSEQ multiplex PCR; TCRdb's version includes in-frame clones alone and lacks a portion of them. The table lists about 72,000 clones, about nine tenths of them singletons. The sequenced sample consisted of peripheral blood. The receptors derive from a man between 65 and 85 years old with active or convalescent COVID-19.

The V call is TRBV7-2, the J call TRBJ2-5, with TRBD1 matching 8 bases. Germline V gene lookup returns CDR1 SGHTA and CDR2 FQGNSA. V dropped 3 bases and J dropped 4; count of bases not matched to a gene: 4. This CDR3 spans 14 amino acids. The CDR3: CASSFGQGGETQYF. CDR3 in DNA: TGTGCCAGCAGCTTCGGACAGGGAGGAGAGACCCAGTACTTC.

The chain uses TRBV7-8 and TRBJ1-5, with a tentative D call TRBD1 (5 bases). V lost 6 bases to trimming and J lost 5 bases, with 11 bases between them. The CDR3 length is 13 residues. Germline CDR1 reads SGHVS; CDR2 reads FQNEAQ. CDR3 coding DNA: TGTGCCAGCAGGGCAGGGAAAGATCAGCCCCAGCATTTT. This sequence encodes CASRAGKDQPQHF.

The V call is TRBV19, the J call TRBJ1-1; 8 nucleotides line up with TRBD1. The CDR3 covers 15 residues. Germline CDR1 is LNHDA and CDR2 is SQIVND (reference sequence). Losses at the gene ends were 1 base for V and 4 bases for J; bases not matched to a gene: 5. As DNA, the CDR3 is TGTGCCAGTAGTATAGTTGGGACAGGCGGCACTGAAGCTTTCTTT. Protein: CASSIVGTGGTEAFF.

J is TRBJ1-1 and V is TRBV3-1 (or the pseudogene TRBV3-2); perhaps TRBD1 as D (6 bases). Germline values: CDR1 LGHDT, CDR2 YNNKEL (reference sequence). Trimming stripped 4 bases from V and 4 bases from J, with 16 bases between. The CDR3 has 15 residues. The CDR3 here is CASSPGRGAFTEAFF. The CDR3 DNA reads TGTGCCAGCAGCCCCGGGAGGGGGGCCTTCACTGAAGCTTTCTTT.

This clone was observed a single time. An end of the junction does not agree with germline; a read error may underlie this. The J gene is TRBJ2-3, the V gene TRBV3-1 (or the pseudogene TRBV3-2), with TRBD1 matching over 12 bases. CDR1 is LGHDT, CDR2 YNNKEL, per germline (reference sequence). The CDR3 has 17 residues. The CDR3 loop is CASSHTTTGTGGGRMDF. The CDR3 DNA reads as TGTGCCAGCAGCCATACGACGACCGGGACAGGGGGCGGTAGGATGGATTTT.

The CDR3 sequence is CASNGRSTDTQYF. CDR3 DNA sequence: TGTGCCAGTAACGGGAGGAGCACAGATACGCAGTATTTT. The chain uses TRBV19 and TRBJ2-3, with 7 bases fitting TRBD2. Germline V gene data show CDR1 as LNHDA and CDR2 as SQIVND (reference sequence). The ends lost 7 bases at V and 0 bases at J; junction bases unmatched: 1. There are 13 residues in the CDR3.

The CDR3 nucleotides are TGTGCCATCAGTGAGTCTGGTAGCGGTAACTACGAGCAGTACTTC. Protein sequence: CAISESGSGNYEQYF. The rearrangement links TRBV10-3 to TRBJ2-7, with D possibly matching TRBD2 (6 bases). The V gene's germline CDR1 is ENHRY and CDR2 SYGVKD. The length of the CDR3 is 15 residues. The V end was cut by 0 bases, the J end by 3 bases, with 12 bases between.

The rearrangement uses TRBV7-2 and TRBJ1-2; unclear D gene. This CDR3 contains 15 residues. The V gene lost 8 bases and the J gene lost 0 bases, with 16 bases spanning the gap. Germline CDR1 SGHTA, CDR2 FQGNSA. The CDR3: CASSIAGLPNYGYTF. CDR3 DNA sequence: TGTGCCAGCTCAATCGCGGGGTTACCTAACTATGGCTACACCTTC.

The chain uses TRBV5-1 and TRBJ1-1; 9 bases match TRBD1. Germline CDR1 reads SGHRS; CDR2 reads YFSETQ. CDR3 length: 17 amino acids. Trimming took 4 bases from V and 2 from J; bases not matched to a gene: 12. The DNA for the CDR3 is TGCGCCAGCAGCCCGATTCCGGGACAGGGAGAAAACACTGAAGCTTTCTTT. Translation: CASSPIPGQGENTEAFF.

The chain uses TRBV11-3 and TRBJ2-7; TRBD2 matches at 7 bases. This CDR3 has 17 amino acids. Germline values: CDR1 SGHNT, CDR2 YENEEA. V lost 5 bases to trimming and J lost 5 bases; unmatched junction nucleotides: 18. The CDR3 protein is CASSLITGTIVPHEQYF. The CDR3, as DNA: TGTGCCAGCAGCCTCATAACCGGGACTATTGTTCCCCACGAGCAGTACTTC.

The chain uses TRBV5-1 and TRBJ2-3; 9 positions agree with TRBD1. CDR3 length: 14 residues. Germline assignment: CDR1 SGHRS and CDR2 YFSETQ. J lost 4 bases, V lost 2 bases, and 2 bases had no gene match. CDR3 amino acids: CASSFGTGSDTQYF. DNA of the CDR3: TGCGCCAGCAGCTTCGGGACAGGGTCAGATACGCAGTATTTT.

The V call is TRBV9, the J call TRBJ1-2, with D possibly TRBD1 on 6 matching bases. Germline CDR1 and CDR2: SGDLS and YYNGEE. Trimming took 5 bases from V and 5 from J, leaving 13 bases between them. The CDR3 has 13 residues. The CDR3 DNA reads TGTGCCAGCAGTAAAGGGCAGGGGTATGGCTACACCTTC. Protein: CASSKGQGYGYTF.

This chain joins TRBV18 and TRBJ1-2; 8 bases line up with TRBD1. The CDR3 extends over 14 amino acids. Germline loops: CDR1 KGHSH, CDR2 LQKENI. The J segment lost 7 bases and the V segment lost 2 bases, leaving 6 bases of the junction unmatched. CDR3 DNA: TGTGCCAGCTCACCAATGGACAGGGAGCGTGGCTACACCTTC. It specifies CASSPMDRERGYTF.

This chain links TRBV6-5 with TRBJ2-3; 8 nucleotides line up with TRBD1. The V gene end was trimmed by 7 bases and the J gene end by 4 bases; junction bases not matched to a gene: 7. CDR3 length: 14 residues. The V gene's germline CDR1 is MNHEY and CDR2 SVGAGI. CDR3 residues: CASTVRGQADTQYF. DNA of the CDR3: TGTGCCAGCACGGTCAGGGGGCAAGCAGATACGCAGTATTTT.

The V and J genes are TRBV7-8 and TRBJ2-2; TRBD2 agrees at 13 bases. J was trimmed by 4 bases and V by 1 base; bases with no gene match: 3. This CDR3 has 17 amino acids. In germline, CDR1 is SGHVS, CDR2 FQNEAQ. CDR3 sequence reads: CASSLGGLAGSTGELFF. The CDR3 nucleotides are TGTGCCAGCAGCTTAGGGGGACTAGCGGGAAGCACCGGGGAGCTGTTTTTT.

The chain has TRBV7-2 and TRBJ1-4; D unclear. CDR1 and CDR2 (germline): SGHTA, FQGNSA. The CDR3 is 13 amino acids. Trimming took 3 bases from V and 5 from J, leaving 7 bases between them. The CDR3 region is CASSLRANEKLFF. CDR3 coding DNA: TGTGCCAGCAGCTTGAGAGCAAATGAAAAACTGTTTTTT.

For the CDR3, the DNA is TGTGCCAGCAGTGAATCTCGGAATCAGCCCCAGCATTTT. It translates to CASSESRNQPQHF. V gene TRBV6-1 combines with J gene TRBJ1-5; D not resolved. This CDR3 spans 13 amino acids. V gave up 2 bases and J gave up 4 bases, with 6 bases separating them. The germline CDR1 and CDR2 sequences are MNHNS and SASEGT.

The chain joins TRBV7-9 to TRBJ2-7; TRBD1 is a possible D gene (6 bases). This CDR3 region has 14 residues. Trimming took 1 base from V and 4 from J, leaving 11 bases between them. Germline CDR1 is SEHNR and CDR2 is FQNEAQ (reference sequence). This chain's CDR3 is CASSLDRVGYEQYF. In DNA form, the CDR3 reads TGTGCCAGCAGCTTAGACAGGGTTGGGTACGAGCAGTACTTC.

This rearrangement joins TRBV12-3 or TRBV12-4 to TRBJ1-4; a possible D gene is TRBD1 (6 bases). CDR3 length equals 12 residues. Trimming removed 0 bases at V and 15 bases at J, with 11 bases between. CDR3 nucleotides: TGTGCCAGCAGTTTAGCAGGGTACAGGGTGTTTTTT. Its protein is CASSLAGYRVFF.

This clone was seen only a few times. CDR3: CASRGSGTGSYEQYF. CDR3 DNA sequence: TGTGCCAGTAGGGGTAGCGGGACGGGCTCCTACGAGCAGTACTTC. V usage is TRBV19 and J usage is TRBJ2-7, with TRBD2 identical over 8 bases. Germline-derived CDR1 and CDR2 are LNHDA and SQIVND (reference sequence). CDR3 length: 15 amino acids. Trimming removed 6 bases from V and 0 bases from J; junction bases left unmatched: 7.

The gene calls are TRBV27 and TRBJ2-1; no reliable D call. The CDR3 sequence is 15 residues long. The germline V and J ends were trimmed by 6 bases and 0 bases, with 12 bases remaining between them. Germline assignment: CDR1 MNHEY and CDR2 SMNVEV (reference sequence). CDR3 loop: CASRLSPSSYNEQFF. The CDR3 bases are TGTGCCAGCAGACTGTCCCCTAGCTCCTACAATGAGCAGTTCTTC.

The chain uses TRBV29-1 and TRBJ2-1; 8 bases line up with TRBD2. The CDR3 sequence is 13 residues long. Germline V gene lookup returns CDR1 SQVTM and CDR2 ANQGSEA. The V segment lost 6 bases and the J segment 9 bases; nucleotides outside the gene matches: 10. CDR3 amino acids: CSVESGSMGEQFF. The CDR3 DNA reads TGCAGCGTCGAGAGCGGGAGTATGGGTGAGCAGTTCTTC.

The CDR3: CASSPDTSGRGYEQYF. DNA for the CDR3: TGTGCCAGCAGCCCGGACACTAGCGGGAGGGGCTACGAGCAGTACTTC. The chain has TRBV7-2 and TRBJ2-7; 13 bases are shared with TRBD2. Germline V lookup: CDR1 SGHTA, CDR2 FQGNSA. The junction had 7 bases not matched to a gene; V was cut back by 5 bases and J by 3 bases. The CDR3 runs 16 residues.

The chain joins TRBV27 to TRBJ2-3; D might be TRBD2 (7 bases). The V and J ends lost 3 bases and 11 bases respectively, with 9 bases between them. CDR3 size: 11 residues. CDR1 is MNHEY, CDR2 SMNVEV, per germline (reference sequence). The CDR3 DNA reads as TGTGCCAGCAGTTTGGGAGGGGGGCAGTATTTT. Translated, it gives CASSLGGGQYF.

The chain employs TRBV5-1 and TRBJ2-7, with D possibly matching TRBD2 (5 bases). The CDR3 consists of 15 residues. Germline CDR1 is SGHRS and CDR2 is YFSETQ. The germline V and J ends were trimmed by 0 bases and 0 bases, with 10 bases remaining between them. This chain's CDR3 is CASSLVGDTSYEQYF. The CDR3 DNA sequence: TGCGCCAGCAGCTTGGTCGGGGATACCTCCTACGAGCAGTACTTC.

In its sample, this clone was seen a few times. The V gene is TRBV7-9, the J gene TRBJ1-2; D unresolved. The CDR3 runs 14 residues. Germline V CDR1 and CDR2: SEHNR, FQNEAQ (reference sequence). Trimming shortened V by 4 bases and J by 5 bases, and 14 bases separated the two germline ends. CDR3 sequence (DNA): TGTGCCAGCAGCTCCCACCCTGGCCCATATGGCTACACCTTC. The encoded protein is CASSSHPGPYGYTF.

V usage is TRBV28 and J usage is TRBJ1-2; 7 bases map to TRBD1. V was clipped by 3 bases and J by 4 bases; unmatched bases: 2. This CDR3 spans 13 amino acids. The germline gives CDR1 MDHEN, CDR2 SYDVKM. CDR3: CASSLGTAYGYTF. The CDR3 DNA follows: TGTGCCAGCAGTTTGGGGACAGCCTATGGCTACACCTTC.

This chain connects TRBV10-3 to TRBJ1-5; D is possibly TRBD1 (5 bases). Between the trimmed V and J ends, which lost 6 bases and 0 bases, there was a span of 6 bases. Germline V gene sequence: CDR1 ENHRY, CDR2 SYGVKD. The CDR3 extends over 13 amino acids. CDR3 sequence reads: CAIRDISNQPQHF. DNA for the CDR3: TGTGCCATCAGGGACATTAGCAATCAGCCCCAGCATTTT.

The rearrangement uses TRBV2 and TRBJ2-3; 9 bases map to TRBD1. Germline CDR1 is SNHLY and CDR2 is FYNNEI. Losses at the gene ends were 5 bases for V and 2 bases for J; bases not matched to a gene: 5. CDR3 length: 15 residues. The chain's CDR3 is CASSLDRGITDTQYF. CDR3 DNA sequence: TGTGCCAGCAGTCTGGACAGGGGAATCACAGATACGCAGTATTTT. Full variable domain (remainder filled in from reference TRBV2 and TRBJ2-3): EPEVTQTPSHQVTQMGQEVILRCVPISNHLYFYWYRQILGQKVEFLVSFYNNEISEKSEIFDDQFSVERPDGSNFTLKIRSTKLEDSAMYFCASSLDRGITDTQYFGPGTRLTVL.

The table lists this clone with a count of one. The chain is built from TRBV4-3 and TRBJ1-2; perhaps TRBD1 as D (6 bases). This CDR3 comprises 13 residues. Deletions cut 0 bases from V and 7 bases from J, with 9 bases between. Germline V gene data show CDR1 as LGHNA and CDR2 as YSLEER. CDR3 region: CASSQDRGTGYTF. The CDR3 DNA sequence: TGCGCCAGCAGCCAAGATAGGGGGACTGGCTACACCTTC.

The chain uses TRBV14 and TRBJ1-4; D gene uncertain. V was shortened by 2 bases and J by 15 bases, with 25 bases between the two germline ends. CDR1 is SGHDN, CDR2 FVKESK, per germline. This CDR3 region has 16 residues. In DNA form, the CDR3 reads TGTGCCAGCAGCCAAAGGAGGAGGGCATTAGATGTGAAAGTGTTTTTT. This sequence encodes CASSQRRRALDVKVFF.